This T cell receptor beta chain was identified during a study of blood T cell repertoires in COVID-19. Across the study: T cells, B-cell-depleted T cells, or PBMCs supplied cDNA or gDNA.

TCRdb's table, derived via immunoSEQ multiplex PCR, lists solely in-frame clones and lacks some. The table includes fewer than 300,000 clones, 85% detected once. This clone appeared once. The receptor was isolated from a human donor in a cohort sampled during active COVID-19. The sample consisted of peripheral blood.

CDR3 protein: CASSYYEASGQPQHF. The CDR3 region has the DNA TGTGCCAGCAGTTACTACGAGGCCTCCGGTCAGCCCCAGCATTTT. The chain has TRBV6-6 and TRBJ1-5; no definite D call. The CDR3 is 15 amino acids. V gave up 1 base and J gave up 6 bases, with 13 bases separating them. The germline CDR1 and CDR2 sequences are MNHNY and SVGAGI (reference sequence).